A selection of T cell receptor beta chains follows, all from one sample in a study of cytomegalovirus exposure and HLA in healthy donors. Libraries were prepared by immunoSEQ multiplex PCR; TCRdb keeps only in-frame clonotypes and omits some of them. This sample has about 130,000 clones, with around 70% found just once. The sequenced sample consisted of PBMCs. These receptors were taken from a male donor in good health and CMV-seronegative. The CDR3 runs from the conserved cysteine through the conserved F or W. Fields, in order: CDR3 protein, CDR3 DNA, V gene, CDR3 length, D gene, clone size, J gene. A D gene is named only where the DNA matches it firmly. Only part of the rows carry a size: once, few, many, or a class if the clone is expanded.

CDR3 protein: CASSLQGRGETQYF; CDR3 DNA: TGTGCCAGCAGCTTGCAGGGCAGGGGAGAGACCCAGTACTTC; V gene: TRBV7-3; CDR3 length: 14; D gene: .; clone size: .; J gene: TRBJ2-5
CDR3 protein: CASSGRDKGGSETQYF; CDR3 DNA: TGCGCCAGCAGTGGCCGCGATAAGGGAGGCTCTGAGACCCAGTACTTC; V gene: TRBV10-2; CDR3 length: 16; D gene: .; clone size: .; J gene: TRBJ2-5
CDR3 protein: CASSPGGLAEVYNEQFF; CDR3 DNA: TGTGCCAGCAGCCCCGGAGGACTAGCGGAGGTCTACAATGAGCAGTTCTTC; V gene: TRBV27; CDR3 length: 17; D gene: TRBD2; clone size: .; J gene: TRBJ2-1
CDR3 protein: CASSQETGRGEGEQYF; CDR3 DNA: TGCGCCAGCAGCCAAGAGACAGGGCGGGGGGAAGGGGAGCAGTACTTC; V gene: TRBV4-1; CDR3 length: 16; D gene: .; clone size: few; J gene: TRBJ2-7
CDR3 protein: CASSLEAGAGNTIYF; CDR3 DNA: TGTGCCAGCAGCTTGGAGGCGGGCGCGGGAAACACCATATATTTT; V gene: TRBV5-6; CDR3 length: 15; D gene: .; clone size: .; J gene: TRBJ1-3
CDR3 protein: CASSQDRGRQYNEQFF; CDR3 DNA: TGCGCCAGCAGCCAAGATCGTGGGAGGCAATACAATGAGCAGTTCTTC; V gene: TRBV4-3; CDR3 length: 16; D gene: .; clone size: once; J gene: TRBJ2-1
CDR3 protein: CASRPGGFGQPQHF; CDR3 DNA: TGTGCCAGCAGGCCAGGCGGGTTTGGTCAGCCCCAGCATTTT; V gene: TRBV27; CDR3 length: 14; D gene: .; clone size: .; J gene: TRBJ1-5
CDR3 protein: CASSIPATDTQYF; CDR3 DNA: TGTGCCAGTAGTATCCCCGCGACAGATACGCAGTATTTT; V gene: TRBV19; CDR3 length: 13; D gene: .; clone size: .; J gene: TRBJ2-3
CDR3 protein: CASSLQTGVNSPLHF; CDR3 DNA: TGTGCCAGCAGCCTACAAACAGGGGTAAACTCACCCCTCCACTTT; V gene: TRBV5-4; CDR3 length: 15; D gene: TRBD1; clone size: once; J gene: TRBJ1-6
CDR3 protein: CASSTSGQGNSPLHF; CDR3 DNA: TGTGCCAGCAGCACCTCGGGACAGGGTAATTCACCCCTCCACTTT; V gene: TRBV9; CDR3 length: 15; D gene: TRBD1; clone size: .; J gene: TRBJ1-6
CDR3 protein: CASSLGWGADQPQHF; CDR3 DNA: TGTGCCAGCAGCTTAGGGTGGGGAGCAGATCAGCCCCAGCATTTT; V gene: TRBV11-2; CDR3 length: 15; D gene: .; clone size: .; J gene: TRBJ1-5
CDR3 protein: CASEKLAGGRNAIQYF; CDR3 DNA: TGTGCCAGCGAAAAACTAGCGGGGGGGCGTAATGCCATTCAGTACTTC; V gene: TRBV5-6; CDR3 length: 16; D gene: TRBD2; clone size: .; J gene: TRBJ2-4